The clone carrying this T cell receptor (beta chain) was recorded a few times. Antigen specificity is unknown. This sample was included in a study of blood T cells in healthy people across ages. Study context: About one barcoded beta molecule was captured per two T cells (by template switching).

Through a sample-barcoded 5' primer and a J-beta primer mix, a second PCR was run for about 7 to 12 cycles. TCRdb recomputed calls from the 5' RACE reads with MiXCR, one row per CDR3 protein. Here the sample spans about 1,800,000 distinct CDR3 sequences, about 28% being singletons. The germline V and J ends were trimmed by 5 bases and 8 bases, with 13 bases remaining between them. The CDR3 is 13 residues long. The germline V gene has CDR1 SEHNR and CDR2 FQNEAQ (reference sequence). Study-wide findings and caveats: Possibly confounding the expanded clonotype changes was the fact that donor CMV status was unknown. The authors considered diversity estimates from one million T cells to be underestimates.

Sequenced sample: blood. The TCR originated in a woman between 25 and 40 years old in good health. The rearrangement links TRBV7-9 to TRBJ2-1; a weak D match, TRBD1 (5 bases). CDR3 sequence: CASSDAGWDEQFF. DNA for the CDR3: TGTGCCAGCAGCGATGCAGGGTGGGATGAGCAGTTCTTC.